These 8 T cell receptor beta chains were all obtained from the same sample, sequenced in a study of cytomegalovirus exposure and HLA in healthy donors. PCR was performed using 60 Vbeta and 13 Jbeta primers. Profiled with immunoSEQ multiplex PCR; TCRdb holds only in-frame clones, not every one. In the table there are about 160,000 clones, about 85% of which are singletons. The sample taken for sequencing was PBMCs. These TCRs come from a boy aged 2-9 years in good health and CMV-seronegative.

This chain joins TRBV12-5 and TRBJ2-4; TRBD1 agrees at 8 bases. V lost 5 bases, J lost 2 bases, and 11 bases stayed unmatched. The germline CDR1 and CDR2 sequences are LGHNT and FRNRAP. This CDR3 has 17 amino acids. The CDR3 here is CASGLRQGLGTKNIQYF. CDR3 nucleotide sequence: TGTGCTAGTGGTCTTCGACAGGGGCTTGGGACCAAAAACATTCAGTACTTC.

For the CDR3, the DNA is TGTGCCAGCAGCACCTCCCAGGGCACAGCGCTTTACAATGAGCAGTTCTTC. It translates to CASSTSQGTALYNEQFF. The chain uses TRBV28 and TRBJ2-1; maybe TRBD1 (5 bases). V was cut by 6 bases and J by 4 bases, with 22 bases left in between. CDR3 length: 17 amino acids. CDR1 and CDR2 (germline): MDHEN, SYDVKM.

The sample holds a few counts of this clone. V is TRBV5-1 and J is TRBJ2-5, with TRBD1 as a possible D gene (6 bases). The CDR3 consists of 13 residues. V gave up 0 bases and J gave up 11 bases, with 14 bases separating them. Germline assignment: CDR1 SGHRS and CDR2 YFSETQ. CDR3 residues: CASSLEQGWEQYF. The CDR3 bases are TGCGCCAGCAGCTTGGAACAGGGATGGGAGCAGTACTTC. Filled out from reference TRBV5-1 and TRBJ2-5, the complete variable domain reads KAGVTQTPRYLIKTRGQQVTLSCSPISGHRSVSWYQQTPGQGLQFLFEYFSETQRNKGNFPGRFSGRQFSNSRSEMNVSTLELGDSALYLCASSLEQGWEQYFGPGTRLLVL.

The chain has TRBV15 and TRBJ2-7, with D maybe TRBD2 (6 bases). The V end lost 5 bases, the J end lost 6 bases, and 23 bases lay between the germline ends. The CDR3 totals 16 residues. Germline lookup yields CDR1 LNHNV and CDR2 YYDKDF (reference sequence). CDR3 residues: CATSPQLGLLSGEQYF. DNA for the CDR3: TGTGCCACCAGCCCGCAACTTGGACTACTTAGCGGCGAGCAGTACTTC.

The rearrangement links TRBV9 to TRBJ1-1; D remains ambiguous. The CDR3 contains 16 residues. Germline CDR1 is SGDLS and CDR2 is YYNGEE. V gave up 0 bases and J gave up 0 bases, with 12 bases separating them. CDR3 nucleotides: TGTGCCAGCAGCGTAGGCTTCGGGGTAATGAACACTGAAGCTTTCTTT. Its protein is CASSVGFGVMNTEAFF.

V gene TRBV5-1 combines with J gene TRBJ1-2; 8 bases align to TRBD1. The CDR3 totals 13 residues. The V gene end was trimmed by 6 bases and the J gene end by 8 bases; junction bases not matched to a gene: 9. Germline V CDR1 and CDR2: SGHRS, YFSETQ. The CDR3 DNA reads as TGCGCCAGCACACCAGGGGGCATGCGGGGCTACACCTTC. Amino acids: CASTPGGMRGYTF.

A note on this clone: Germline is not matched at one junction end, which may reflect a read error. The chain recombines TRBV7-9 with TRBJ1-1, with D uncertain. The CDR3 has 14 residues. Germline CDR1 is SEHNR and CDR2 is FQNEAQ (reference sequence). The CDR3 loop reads CSSSSTTSRGEAFF. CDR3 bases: TGTTCCAGCAGCTCGACGACATCTCGGGGTGAAGCTTTCTTT.

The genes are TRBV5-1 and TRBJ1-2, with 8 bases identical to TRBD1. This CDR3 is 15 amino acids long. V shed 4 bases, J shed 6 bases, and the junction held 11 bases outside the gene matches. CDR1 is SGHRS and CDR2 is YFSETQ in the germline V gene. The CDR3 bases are TGCGCCAGCAGCAGTGGACAGGGTGATACGGATGGCTACACCTTC. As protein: CASSSGQGDTDGYTF.